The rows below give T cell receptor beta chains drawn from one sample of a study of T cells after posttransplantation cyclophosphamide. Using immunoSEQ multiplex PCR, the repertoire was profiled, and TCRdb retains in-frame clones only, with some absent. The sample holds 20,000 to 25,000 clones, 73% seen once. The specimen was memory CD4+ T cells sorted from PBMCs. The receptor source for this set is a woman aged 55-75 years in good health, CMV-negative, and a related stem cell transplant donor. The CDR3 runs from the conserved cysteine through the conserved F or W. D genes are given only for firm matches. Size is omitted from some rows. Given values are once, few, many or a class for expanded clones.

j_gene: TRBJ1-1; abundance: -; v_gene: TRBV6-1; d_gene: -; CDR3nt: TGTGCCAGCAGTGTAGATAAAGACAGGTTGAACACTGAAGCTTTCTTT; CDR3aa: CASSVDKDRLNTEAFF
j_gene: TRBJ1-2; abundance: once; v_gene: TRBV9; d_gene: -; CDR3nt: TGTGCCAGCAGCGCCGGAAACAGGGCACGGGGCTACACCTTC; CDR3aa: CASSAGNRARGYTF
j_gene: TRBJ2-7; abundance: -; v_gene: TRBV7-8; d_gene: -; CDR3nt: TGTGCCAGCAGTCAATCTTCGGGGTACGAGCAGTACTTC; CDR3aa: CASSQSSGYEQYF
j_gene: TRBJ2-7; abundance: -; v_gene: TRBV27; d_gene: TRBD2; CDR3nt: TGTGCCAGCAGTTTAATCGGCGGGAGAAAGTACGAGCAGTACTTC; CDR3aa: CASSLIGGRKYEQYF
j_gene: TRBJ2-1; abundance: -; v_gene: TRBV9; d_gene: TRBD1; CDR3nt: TGTGCCAGCAGCCCTCATACAGGGGGTCTTTACAATGAGCAGTTCTTC; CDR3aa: CASSPHTGGLYNEQFF
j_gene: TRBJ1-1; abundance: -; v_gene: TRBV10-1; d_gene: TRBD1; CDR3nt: TGCGCCAGCAGTGTACAGGGGGCGTTTTTCTTT; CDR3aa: CASSVQGAFFF
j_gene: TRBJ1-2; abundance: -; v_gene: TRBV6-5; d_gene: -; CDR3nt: TGTGCCAGTGACAGTCCTTCGAGGAATACGGGCTACACCTTC; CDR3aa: CASDSPSRNTGYTF
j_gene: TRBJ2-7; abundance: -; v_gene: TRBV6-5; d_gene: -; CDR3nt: TGTGCCAGCAGTTACGGGACAAAATACGAGCAGTACTTC; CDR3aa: CASSYGTKYEQYF
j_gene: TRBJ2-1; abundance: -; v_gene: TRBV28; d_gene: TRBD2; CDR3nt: TGTGCCAGCACAAGGTTAGCGGGAATATCGTATGAGCAGTTCTTC; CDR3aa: CASTRLAGISYEQFF
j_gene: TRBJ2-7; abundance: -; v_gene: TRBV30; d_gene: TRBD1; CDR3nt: TGTGCCTGGAGTCGACAGGGGAACGAGCAGTACTTC; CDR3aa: CAWSRQGNEQYF
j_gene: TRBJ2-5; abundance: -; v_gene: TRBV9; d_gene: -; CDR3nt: TGTGCCAGCAGCCAACCCTGGGGTGGAGGAGATCAAGAGACCCAGTACTTC; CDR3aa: CASSQPWGGGDQETQYF
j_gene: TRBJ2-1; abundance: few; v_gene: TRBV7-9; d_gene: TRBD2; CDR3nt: TGTGCCAGCAGGCCCGGGACTAGCGGGACTGGTCCCTACAATGAGCAGTTCTTC; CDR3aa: CASRPGTSGTGPYNEQFF
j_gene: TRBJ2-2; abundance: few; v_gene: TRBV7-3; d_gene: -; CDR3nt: TGTGCCAGCAGTCCTACCTACAGGGAAACCGGGGAGCTGTTTTTT; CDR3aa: CASSPTYRETGELFF
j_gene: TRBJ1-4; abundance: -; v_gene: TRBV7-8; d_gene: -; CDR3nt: TGTGCCAGCAGCGCCCGTACAGGGATAGGTGAAAAACTGTTTTTT; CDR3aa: CASSARTGIGEKLFF
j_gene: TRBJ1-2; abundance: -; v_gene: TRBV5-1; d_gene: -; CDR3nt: TGCGCCAGCAGGGACTTATTGGATAGACAGGATAACTATGGCTACACCTTC; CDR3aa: CASRDLLDRQDNYGYTF
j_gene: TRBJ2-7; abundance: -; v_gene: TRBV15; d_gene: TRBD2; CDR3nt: TGTGCCACCAGCAGAGATCACCAGCGGGAATACTTC; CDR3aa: CATSRDHQREYF
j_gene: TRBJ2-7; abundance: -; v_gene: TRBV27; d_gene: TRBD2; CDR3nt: TGTGCCAGCAGTTCAGCGGGGAGCAGGTCTCCCGAGCAGTACTTC; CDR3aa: CASSSAGSRSPEQYF
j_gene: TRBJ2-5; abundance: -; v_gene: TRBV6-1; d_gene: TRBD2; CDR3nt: TGTGCCAGCAGTGTCGGGACTAGCGGGAGAGGGGAGACCCAGTACTTC; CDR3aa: CASSVGTSGRGETQYF
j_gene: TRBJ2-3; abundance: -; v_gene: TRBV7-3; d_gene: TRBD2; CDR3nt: TGTGCCAGCAGCTTAGTGAGCGGGAGTGTCCCAGATACGCAGTATTTT; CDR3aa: CASSLVSGSVPDTQYF
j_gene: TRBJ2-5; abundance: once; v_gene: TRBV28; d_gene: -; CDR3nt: TGTGCCAGCAGTTCTTTCCAAGAGACCCAGTACTTC; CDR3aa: CASSSFQETQYF
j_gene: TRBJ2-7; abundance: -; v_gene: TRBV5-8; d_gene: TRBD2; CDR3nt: TGTGCCAGCAGCCCCGTCGGGGGGGGTCACGAGCAGTACTTC; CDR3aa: CASSPVGGGHEQYF
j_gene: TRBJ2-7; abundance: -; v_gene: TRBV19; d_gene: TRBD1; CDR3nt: TGTGCCAGTAGTCCCGGGACAGGGAACTACGAGCAGTACTTC; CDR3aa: CASSPGTGNYEQYF
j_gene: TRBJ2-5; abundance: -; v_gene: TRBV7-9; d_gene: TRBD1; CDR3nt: TGTGCCAGCAGCCGACGACAGGGACAAGAGACCCAGTACTTC; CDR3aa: CASSRRQGQETQYF
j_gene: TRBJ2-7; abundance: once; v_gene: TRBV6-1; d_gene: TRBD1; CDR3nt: TGTGCCAGCACCAGGGACAGTGCCTACGAGCAGTACTTC; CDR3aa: CASTRDSAYEQYF
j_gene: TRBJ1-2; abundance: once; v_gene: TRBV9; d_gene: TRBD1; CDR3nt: TGTGCCAGCAGCGTAGAGGGGGCGGGGGGCTACACCTTC; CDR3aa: CASSVEGAGGYTF
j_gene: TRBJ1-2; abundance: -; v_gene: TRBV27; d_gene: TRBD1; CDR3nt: TGTGCCACCAAATGGACAGGGGGCTCGTATGGCTACACCTTC; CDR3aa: CATKWTGGSYGYTF
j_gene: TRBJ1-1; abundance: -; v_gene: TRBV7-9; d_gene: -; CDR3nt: TGTGCCAGCAGCGTGGACATGAACACTGAAGCTTTCTTT; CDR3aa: CASSVDMNTEAFF
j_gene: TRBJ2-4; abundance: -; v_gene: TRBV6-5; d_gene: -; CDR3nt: TGTGCCAGCAGTTTCACCGGGACACGGAACATTCAGTACTTC; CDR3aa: CASSFTGTRNIQYF
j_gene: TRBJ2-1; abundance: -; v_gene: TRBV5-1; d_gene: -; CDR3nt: TGCGCCAGCAGCGCAATCGGACAGAGCTCCTACAATGAGCAGTTCTTC; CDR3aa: CASSAIGQSSYNEQFF
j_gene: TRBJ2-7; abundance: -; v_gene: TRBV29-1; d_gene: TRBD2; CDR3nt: TGCAGCGTTGGCCAAACTAGCGGGAGGTACGAGCAGTACTTC; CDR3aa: CSVGQTSGRYEQYF
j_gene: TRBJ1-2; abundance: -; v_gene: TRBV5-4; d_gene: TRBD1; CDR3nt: TGTGCCAGCAGCATTCCCGGGACAGTCTATGGCTACACCTTC; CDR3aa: CASSIPGTVYGYTF
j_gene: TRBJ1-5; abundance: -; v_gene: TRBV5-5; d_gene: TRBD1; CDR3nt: TGTGCCAGCAGCTTGGCACCTCGGACAGGGGGCGGTTATAGCAATCAGCCCCAGCATTTT; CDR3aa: CASSLAPRTGGGYSNQPQHF
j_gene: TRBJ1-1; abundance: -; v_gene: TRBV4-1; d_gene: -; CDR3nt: TGCGCCAGCAGCCAAATGGGACTTTTTTCCACTGAAGCTTTCTTT; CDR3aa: CASSQMGLFSTEAFF
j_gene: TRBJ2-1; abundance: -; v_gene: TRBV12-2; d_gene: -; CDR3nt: TGTACAAGTCGCTGTCGGGACAGGGGTTTGCTACGGCGGAGGGGGAATGAGCAGTTCTTC; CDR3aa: CTSRCRDRGLLRRRGNEQFF
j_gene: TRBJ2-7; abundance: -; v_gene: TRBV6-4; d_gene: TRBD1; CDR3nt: TGTGCCAGCAGTGACCGGGACAGGGGGTCAGAATACGAGCAGTACTTC; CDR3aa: CASSDRDRGSEYEQYF
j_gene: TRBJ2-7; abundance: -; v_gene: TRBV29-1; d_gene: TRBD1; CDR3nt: TGCAGCGTTGGGACAGGGGACACCTACGAGCAGTACTTC; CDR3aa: CSVGTGDTYEQYF
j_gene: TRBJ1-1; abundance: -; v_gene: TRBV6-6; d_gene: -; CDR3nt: TGTGCCAGCCTGAGGCCGAACACTGAAGCTTTCTTT; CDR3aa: CASLRPNTEAFF
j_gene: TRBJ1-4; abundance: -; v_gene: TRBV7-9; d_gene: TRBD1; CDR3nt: TGTGCCAGCAGCCTGGGACAGTTAAATGAAAAACTGTTTTTT; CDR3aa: CASSLGQLNEKLFF
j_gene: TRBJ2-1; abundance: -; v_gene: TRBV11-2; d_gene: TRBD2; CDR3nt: TGTGCCAGCAGCTTAGGGGGCGGGAGCTCCTACAATGAGCAGTTCTTC; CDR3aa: CASSLGGGSSYNEQFF
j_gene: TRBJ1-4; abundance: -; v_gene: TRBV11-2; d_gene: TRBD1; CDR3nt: TGTGCCAGCAGCTTAGGGGACAGGGACGTTGAAAAACTGTTTTTT; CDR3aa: CASSLGDRDVEKLFF
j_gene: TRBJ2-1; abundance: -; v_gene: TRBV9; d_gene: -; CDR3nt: TGTGCCAGCAGCTACTACAATGAGCAGTTCTTC; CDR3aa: CASSYYNEQFF
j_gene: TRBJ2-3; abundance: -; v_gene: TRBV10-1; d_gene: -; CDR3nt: TGCGCCAGCAGGGCCATTGGAGATACGCAGTATTTT; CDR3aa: CASRAIGDTQYF
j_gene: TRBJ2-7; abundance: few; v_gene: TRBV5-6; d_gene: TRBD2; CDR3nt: TGTGCCAGCAGCGCCCTGCTAGCGGGAGCCCCCTACGAGCAGTACTTC; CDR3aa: CASSALLAGAPYEQYF
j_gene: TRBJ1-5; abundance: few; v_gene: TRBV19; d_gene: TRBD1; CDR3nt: TGTGCCAGTAGGAAGTGGACAGGGGATCAGCCCCAGCATTTT; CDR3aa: CASRKWTGDQPQHF
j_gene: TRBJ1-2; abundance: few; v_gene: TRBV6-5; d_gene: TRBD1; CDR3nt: TGTGCCAGCAGTTACTCGACAGGGCGGGGCTACACCTTC; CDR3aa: CASSYSTGRGYTF
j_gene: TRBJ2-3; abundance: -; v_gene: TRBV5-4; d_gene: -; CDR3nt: TGTGCCAGCAGCTTCGATCGGGGAACAGATACGCAGTATTTT; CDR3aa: CASSFDRGTDTQYF